These 22 T cell receptor beta chains were sequenced from one sample in a study of T cells after yellow fever vaccination. A single record per CDR3 protein comes from TCRdb applying MiXCR to the 5' RACE reads. The profile covers 450,000 to 600,000 distinct CDR3 sequences, with about a sixth appearing a single time and roughly 17% taken by the ten largest. The specimen was PBMCs, collected 5 to 6 days after the first yellow fever vaccination. The source is a young man who received the YFV17D yellow fever vaccine.

The V gene is TRBV6-2 or TRBV6-3, the J gene TRBJ1-6; D is ambiguous. This CDR3 spans 13 amino acids. V was clipped by 0 bases and J by 9 bases, with 6 bases between them. Germline assignment: CDR1 MNHEY and CDR2 SVGEGT. CDR3 sequence (DNA): TGTGCCAGCAGTTACTCAGCGGTTTCACCCCTCCACTTT. It is translated as CASSYSAVSPLHF.

This clonotype was seen repeatedly, ten times or more. At one of its ends the junction is not consistent with the germline gene, which may arise from a read error. The chain couples TRBV7-9 to TRBJ2-1; D ambiguous. In germline, CDR1 is SEHNR, CDR2 FQNEAQ (reference sequence). The CDR3 consists of 15 residues. This CDR3 is CASSLGVSSYNEQFF. The DNA of the CDR3 is TGCGCCAGCAGCTTGGGCGTCAGCTCCTACAATGAGCAGTTCTTC. Supplemented by reference TRBV7-9 and TRBJ2-1, the full variable domain reads DTGVSQNPRHKITKRGQNVTFRCDPISEHNRLYWYRQTLGQGPEFLTYFQNEAQLEKSRLLSDRFSAERPKGSFSTLEIQRTEQGDSAMYLCASSLGVSSYNEQFFGPGTRLTVL.

This clonotype was seen a few times. This sequence joins TRBV30 and TRBJ2-2; D tentatively fits TRBD1 or TRBD2 (5 bases each). The V and J ends lost 3 bases and 0 bases respectively, with 11 bases between them. The length of the CDR3 is 15 residues. From germline, CDR1 is GTSNPN and CDR2 SVGIG (reference sequence). For the CDR3, the DNA is TGTGCCTGGAGCCCGGGGCCTTCGAACACCGGGGAGCTGTTTTTT. It translates to CAWSPGPSNTGELFF. Full variable domain (missing parts from reference TRBV30 and TRBJ2-2): SQTIHQWPATLVQPVGSPLSLECTVEGTSNPNLYWYRQAAGRGLQLLFYSVGIGQISSEVPQNLSASRPQDRQFILSSKKLLLSDSGFYLCAWSPGPSNTGELFFGEGSRLTVL.

V usage is TRBV11-2 and J usage is TRBJ1-5; perhaps TRBD1 as D (5 bases). The CDR3 loop spans 13 amino acids. Germline assignment: CDR1 SGHAT and CDR2 FQNNGV. Between the trimmed V and J ends, which lost 3 bases and 5 bases, there was a span of 8 bases. CDR3 loop: CASSFDRDQPQHF. CDR3 sequence (DNA): TGTGCCAGCAGCTTCGACAGAGATCAGCCCCAGCATTTT.

CDR3 nucleotides: TGTGCCAGCAGCTTAGAACCCAGGGGAACTAATGAAAAACTGTTTTTT. Translating it yields CASSLEPRGTNEKLFF. V gene TRBV11-3 combines with J gene TRBJ1-4, with D perhaps matching TRBD1 (6 bases). This CDR3 is 16 amino acids long. Per the germline V gene, CDR1 is SGHNT and CDR2 is YENEEA. The V end lost 0 bases, the J end lost 1 base, and 9 bases lay between the germline ends.

This clonotype was detected only a few times. The V call is TRBV10-3, the J call TRBJ1-5, with D unresolved. Germline CDR1 reads ENHRY; CDR2 reads SYGVKD. The V and J ends lost 0 bases and 2 bases respectively, with 5 bases between them. CDR3 length equals 14 residues. The CDR3 loop is CAISESDRNQPQHF. CDR3 nucleotides: TGTGCCATCAGTGAGTCAGACCGCAATCAGCCCCAGCATTTT.

The J gene is TRBJ2-7, the V gene TRBV20-1; 10 positions agree with TRBD2. This CDR3 has 12 amino acids. Trimming took 5 bases from V and 4 from J; bases not matched to a gene: 2. The V gene's germline CDR1 is DFQATT and CDR2 SNEGSKA (reference sequence). The CDR3 nucleotides are TGCAGTGCTCGGACTAGCGGTTACGAGCAGTACTTC. Translated, it gives CSARTSGYEQYF.

This clonotype came up a few times. The chain has TRBV5-1 and TRBJ2-2; 11 bases align to TRBD2. The CDR3 consists of 18 residues. Per germline, CDR1 SGHRS and CDR2 YFSETQ. The trim removed 4 bases at V and 1 base at J, leaving 9 bases unmatched. The CDR3 nucleotides read TGCGCCAGCAGCCGGGCCCCACTAGCGGGAGTGAACACCGGGGAGCTGTTTTTT. Residues: CASSRAPLAGVNTGELFF.

V gene TRBV7-3 combines with J gene TRBJ1-1; D call uncertain. CDR3 size: 13 residues. V was cut by 7 bases and J by 0 bases, with 9 bases left in between. Germline V CDR1 and CDR2: SGHTA, FQGTGA. The CDR3 loop is CASKTFMNTEAFF. DNA for the CDR3: TGTGCCAGCAAGACGTTCATGAACACTGAAGCTTTCTTT.

This clonotype has a handful of counts. The chain is built from TRBV12-3 or TRBV12-4 and TRBJ1-4; D uncertain. Deletions cut 8 bases from V and 11 bases from J, with 12 bases between. This CDR3 comprises 11 residues. CDR3 in DNA: TGTGCCAGCCTACAAGGGTTGAAACTGTTTTTT. Protein sequence: CASLQGLKLFF.

Only a few counts were recorded for this clonotype. The CDR3 here is CASSRQGAPQGTEAFF. The CDR3 DNA reads as TGCGCCAGCTCTAGGCAGGGGGCGCCCCAAGGCACTGAAGCTTTCTTT. The chain links TRBV10-2 to TRBJ1-1; 8 nucleotides line up with TRBD1. The CDR3 runs 16 residues. Trimming at V came to 8 bases and at J to 4 bases, leaving 15 bases not matched to a gene. Germline CDR1 reads WSHSY; CDR2 reads SAAADI.

The chain couples TRBV4-2 to TRBJ2-1; D may be TRBD2 (6 bases). CDR1 and CDR2 (germline): LGHNA, YNFKEQ. The ends were cut back, 1 base at V and 4 bases at J, with 11 bases in the middle. This CDR3 contains 15 residues. In nucleotides, the CDR3 is TGTGCCAGCAGCCAAGTCGGGACTTATTACAATGAGCAGTTCTTC. Amino acids: CASSQVGTYYNEQFF.

This clonotype was observed a handful of times. The chain is built from TRBV4-3 and TRBJ2-3, with 9 bases lining up with TRBD1. The CDR3 loop spans 16 amino acids. Germline CDR1 LGHNA, CDR2 YSLEER. V was pared by 0 bases and J by 6 bases, with 7 bases of the junction left unmatched. CDR3 region: CASSQETGTGMDTQYF. The CDR3 coding sequence is TGCGCCAGCAGCCAAGAGACCGGGACAGGGATGGATACGCAGTATTTT.

This clonotype has more than one count but fewer than ten. The chain joins TRBV6-4 to TRBJ1-3, with D uncertain. CDR1 is MRHNA and CDR2 is SNTAGT in the germline V gene. The V gene lost 5 bases and the J gene lost 8 bases, with 7 bases spanning the gap. The CDR3 runs to 11 residues. The CDR3 spells CASSTVDTIYF. CDR3 DNA sequence: TGTGCCAGCAGTACGGTGGACACCATATATTTT.

The rearrangement links TRBV7-9 to TRBJ2-1; D remains unclear. Germline V gene lookup returns CDR1 SEHNR and CDR2 FQNEAQ (reference sequence). The CDR3 runs to 13 residues. V was pared by 5 bases and J by 7 bases, with 12 bases between. The CDR3 is CASSPNHGNEQFF. The CDR3 region has the DNA TGTGCCAGCAGCCCAAATCATGGGAATGAGCAGTTCTTC.

The chain uses TRBV12-3 or TRBV12-4 and TRBJ1-6, with TRBD1 identical over 7 bases. J lost 6 bases, V lost 2 bases, and 4 bases had no gene match. The CDR3 totals 15 residues. The CDR3 protein is CASSLSRGVNSPLHF. As DNA, the CDR3 is TGTGCCAGCAGTTTAAGCAGGGGGGTTAATTCACCCCTCCACTTT.

The rearrangement links TRBV15 to TRBJ2-3; D might be TRBD1 or TRBD2, each matching 5 bases. The CDR3 loop spans 16 amino acids. The germline V gene encodes CDR1 LNHNV and CDR2 YYDKDF (reference sequence). Trimming removed 3 bases at V and 0 bases at J, with 13 bases between. CDR3 amino acids: CATSSGAGSSTDTQYF. The CDR3 DNA is TGTGCCACCAGCAGCGGGGCGGGCTCTAGCACAGATACGCAGTATTTT. Full variable domain (outside the CDR3, taken from reference TRBV15 and TRBJ2-3): DAMVIQNPRYQVTQFGKPVTLSCSQTLNHNVMYWYQQKSSQAPKLLFHYYDKDFNNEADTPDNFQSRRPNTSFCFLDIRSPGLGDTAMYLCATSSGAGSSTDTQYFGPGTRLTVL.

V and J are TRBV21-1 and TRBJ2-1; the listed D gene, TRBD1, was not tested against the DNA. TRBV21-1 is classified as a pseudogene. The length of the CDR3 is 14 residues. The CDR3 loop is CASSNRGLVFEQFF. The CDR3 DNA follows: TGTGCCAGCAGCAACAGGGGGCTAGTTTTTGAGCAGTTCTTC.

This clonotype was detected only a few times. The chain links TRBV28 to TRBJ2-5, with TRBD2 matching over 8 bases. Germline V lookup: CDR1 MDHEN, CDR2 SYDVKM. CDR3 size: 16 residues. V was pared by 7 bases and J by 0 bases, with 10 bases of the junction left unmatched. The CDR3 loop reads CASTCNQRGYQETQYF. In DNA form, the CDR3 reads TGTGCCAGCACCTGCAACCAGCGGGGGTACCAAGAGACCCAGTACTTC.

This clonotype was seen a handful of times. This chain links TRBV29-1 with TRBJ1-2; D remains ambiguous. Germline CDR1 is SQVTM and CDR2 is ANQGSEA. Trimming pared 1 base from V and 7 bases from J, leaving 13 bases between. The CDR3 loop spans 13 amino acids. The CDR3 coding sequence is TGCAGCGTTGAAGTGGTAGAACCATTTGGCTACACCTTC. It translates to CSVEVVEPFGYTF.

The J gene is TRBJ2-7, the V gene TRBV23-1; D ambiguous. TRBV23-1 counts as an open reading frame of uncertain function. The CDR3 is 11 residues long. V lost 1 base, J lost 7 bases, and 5 bases lay in between. The CDR3 loop reads CASSQLGEQYV. In DNA, the CDR3 is TGCGCCAGCAGTCAATTGGGAGAGCAGTACGTC.

This clonotype was recorded a few times. The chain joins TRBV9 to TRBJ2-3, with 9 nucleotides matching TRBD2. J lost 4 bases, V lost 4 bases, and 7 bases had no gene match. The germline V gene encodes CDR1 SGDLS and CDR2 YYNGEE. The CDR3 has 15 amino acids. CDR3 nucleotide sequence: TGTGCCAGCAGCCCCGGGACTAGCCTTTCAGATACGCAGTATTTT. It is translated as CASSPGTSLSDTQYF. The whole variable domain, filled in from reference TRBV9 and TRBJ2-3, reads DSGVTQTPKHLITATGQRVTLRCSPRSGDLSVYWYQQSLDQGLQFLIQYYNGEERAKGNILERFSAQQFPDLHSELNLSSLELGDSALYFCASSPGTSLSDTQYFGPGTRLTVL.